These 13 T cell receptor beta chains were sequenced from one sample in a study of cytomegalovirus exposure and HLA in healthy donors. The protocol was immunoSEQ multiplex PCR, while the TCRdb copy is restricted to in-frame clones and leaves out a portion. Of about 150,000 clones listed, approximately 90% are singletons. The specimen was PBMCs. The receptors shown here come from a man aged 18-30 years in good health and CMV-seronegative.

The chain combines TRBV12-5 with TRBJ2-5; a possible D gene is TRBD2 (6 bases). V was pared by 7 bases and J by 8 bases, with 32 bases between. The CDR3 totals 18 residues. Germline V CDR1 and CDR2: LGHNT, FRNRAP. For the CDR3, the DNA is TGTGCTAGTGTCCCTGCTTGGGTGGGAGGCGCCCTTACGGCTACCCAGTACTTC. Translated: CASVPAWVGGALTATQYF.

The genes are TRBV7-2 and TRBJ2-7; no reliable D call. The V end lost 5 bases, the J end lost 3 bases, and 11 bases lay between the germline ends. Germline V gives CDR1 SGHTA, CDR2 FQGNSA. This CDR3 region has 13 residues. Here the CDR3 reads CASSVRLLYEQYF. The DNA of the CDR3 is TGTGCCAGCAGCGTCAGACTCCTCTACGAGCAGTACTTC.

This chain connects TRBV6-5 to TRBJ1-4; 9 bases align to TRBD1. Germline V gene data show CDR1 as MNHEY and CDR2 as SVGAGI. The CDR3 is 15 residues long. Trimming cost V 6 bases and J 4 bases; bases outside gene matches: 6. The DNA for the CDR3 is TGTGCCAGCAGGGGAGGGACAGGGCTTAATGAAAAACTGTTTTTT. This sequence encodes CASRGGTGLNEKLFF.

The V and J genes are TRBV5-1 and TRBJ1-3; 8 positions agree with TRBD1. Losses at the gene ends were 0 bases for V and 4 bases for J; bases not matched to a gene: 3. The length of the CDR3 is 15 residues. The germline CDR1 and CDR2 sequences are SGHRS and YFSETQ. This CDR3 reads CASSLEQGAGNTIYF. As DNA, the CDR3 is TGCGCCAGCAGCTTGGAGCAGGGGGCCGGAAACACCATATATTTT.

This clone was seen once. CDR3: CAWSSGTIGFSVLFF. Written as DNA, the CDR3 is TGTGCCTGGAGTTCCGGGACTATTGGTTTTTCGGTCCTTTTTTTT. The chain couples TRBV30 to TRBJ1-4; perhaps TRBD1 as D (5 bases). V lost 2 bases and J lost 17, with 27 bases in between. Germline assignment: CDR1 GTSNPN and CDR2 SVGIG (reference sequence). The CDR3 length is 15 residues.

The gene calls are TRBV6-1 and TRBJ1-3; TRBD1 aligns across 7 bases. The V gene end was trimmed by 5 bases and the J gene end by 9 bases; junction bases not matched to a gene: 7. The CDR3 loop spans 13 amino acids. Germline V gene data show CDR1 as MNHNS and CDR2 as SASEGT. DNA for the CDR3: TGTGCCAGCAGTCCCGTACAGGGGAGCACCATATATTTT. Protein product: CASSPVQGSTIYF.

This sequence joins TRBV27 and TRBJ2-7; 8 bases are shared with TRBD2. The CDR3 extends over 15 amino acids. In germline, CDR1 is MNHEY, CDR2 SMNVEV (reference sequence). The ends lost 5 bases at V and 0 bases at J; junction bases unmatched: 6. The CDR3 sequence: CASSLRGGPSYEQYV. For the CDR3, the DNA is TGTGCCAGCAGTCTCCGGGGGGGGCCCTCCTACGAGCAGTACGTC.

The CDR3: CASSPGQLNTEAFF. The CDR3 DNA is TGTGCCAGCAGTCCGGGACAGCTGAACACTGAAGCTTTCTTT. The chain employs TRBV27 and TRBJ1-1; TRBD1 agrees at 7 bases. J gave up 0 bases and V 5 bases, and 3 bases lay outside the gene matches. The germline V gene encodes CDR1 MNHEY and CDR2 SMNVEV (reference sequence). This CDR3 region has 14 residues.

The V and J genes are TRBV6-1 and TRBJ1-2, with 7 bases aligning to TRBD1. This CDR3 has 13 residues. The germline V gene encodes CDR1 MNHNS and CDR2 SASEGT. V dropped 7 bases and J dropped 0; count of bases not matched to a gene: 2. CDR3 bases: TGTGCCAGCACGGGACAGTCTAACTATGGCTACACCTTC. Protein: CASTGQSNYGYTF.

The chain carries TRBV5-1 and TRBJ2-5, with a weak D call TRBD2 (7 bases). Germline V gives CDR1 SGHRS, CDR2 YFSETQ. This CDR3 is built from 14 residues. V was pared by 2 bases and J by 1 base, with 9 bases between. The CDR3 DNA reads as TGCGCCAGCAGCTTAGGGGGGGCCCAAGAGACCCAGTACTTC. Amino acids: CASSLGGAQETQYF.

The chain employs TRBV5-1 and TRBJ1-2; 9 bases match TRBD1. CDR1 and CDR2 (germline): SGHRS, YFSETQ. The trim removed 7 bases at V and 6 bases at J, leaving 7 bases unmatched. The CDR3 totals 13 residues. The CDR3 spells CASFDRGIDGYTF. Here the CDR3 DNA reads TGCGCCAGCTTCGACAGGGGGATAGATGGCTACACCTTC.

The sample holds a few counts of this clone. The chain uses TRBV11-2 and TRBJ2-7; TRBD2 matches 10 bases. Germline loops: CDR1 SGHAT, CDR2 FQNNGV. J lost 3 bases, V lost 4 bases, and 3 bases had no gene match. The CDR3 runs 14 residues. The CDR3 protein is CASSSLAGSYEQYV. In DNA form, the CDR3 reads TGTGCCAGCAGCTCACTAGCGGGAAGCTACGAGCAGTACGTC.

This sequence joins TRBV2 and TRBJ1-1; D might be TRBD1 (5 bases). Germline CDR1 is SNHLY and CDR2 is FYNNEI. The CDR3 extends over 13 amino acids. Trimming removed 4 bases from V and 3 bases from J, with 9 bases in between. The CDR3 loop is CASSVGTYTEAFF. In DNA form, the CDR3 reads TGTGCCAGCAGTGTTGGGACTTACACTGAAGCTTTCTTT.